A selection of T cell receptor beta chains follows, all from one sample in a study of blood T cell repertoires in COVID-19. Profiled with immunoSEQ multiplex PCR; TCRdb holds only in-frame clones, not every one. Of about 190,000 clones in the sample, around 83% were seen once. The sequenced sample consisted of PBMCs or T cells enriched from blood (not recorded which). These receptors were taken from a woman between 40 and 50 years old in a cohort exposed to, infected with or recovered from COVID-19 (not recorded which). CDR3s include the opening cysteine and the closing phenylalanine or tryptophan. D genes are given only for firm matches. Clone size appears in some rows only: once, few, many, or a class for an expanded clone.

TRBD1,TRBV3-1/TRBV3-2,.,TRBJ2-1,CASSPGDRTWFF,TGTGCCAGCAGCCCCGGGGACAGAACGTGGTTCTTC
TRBD1,TRBV6-2/TRBV6-3,.,TRBJ1-2,CASSATGNYGYTF,TGTGCCAGCAGCGCGACAGGGAACTATGGCTACACCTTC
.,TRBV5-6,few,TRBJ1-2,CASSYGSSPYGYTF,TGTGCCAGCAGCTATGGGAGCAGTCCCTATGGCTACACCTTC
TRBD2,TRBV27,.,TRBJ2-7,CASKHTSGITYEQYF,TGTGCCAGCAAACATACTAGCGGGATTACCTACGAGCAGTACTTC
.,TRBV7-7,.,TRBJ2-7,CASSLAPGEAYEQYF,TGTGCCAGCAGCTTAGCGCCGGGAGAGGCCTACGAGCAGTACTTC
.,TRBV6-5,few,TRBJ1-2,CASSIDSNYGYTF,TGTGCCAGCAGTATCGACTCTAACTATGGCTACACCTTC
TRBD1,TRBV10-2,.,TRBJ2-5,CASSSDRAQYF,TGCGCCAGCAGCTCGGACAGGGCCCAGTACTTC
TRBD2,TRBV27,.,TRBJ2-1,CASSPPPGRAFYEQFF,TGTGCCAGCAGTCCTCCCCCCGGGAGGGCTTTTTATGAGCAGTTCTTC
TRBD2,TRBV5-6,.,TRBJ2-2,CASSPRGGTGELFF,TGTGCCAGCAGCCCTAGGGGAGGGACCGGGGAGCTGTTTTTT
.,TRBV7-9,.,TRBJ2-2,CASSDLTRGAAYTGELFF,TGTGCCAGCAGCGACCTAACCAGGGGGGCGGCCTACACCGGGGAGCTGTTTTTT
.,TRBV7-9,.,TRBJ1-6,CASSFPGSPLHF,TGTGCCAGCAGCTTCCCGGGGTCACCCCTCCACTTT
.,TRBV5-1,.,TRBJ1-4,CASSSDEKLFF,TGCGCCAGCAGCTCGGATGAAAAACTGTTTTTT
.,TRBV4-1,.,TRBJ2-1,CASSQDRVQFF,TGCGCCAGCAGCCAAGACAGGGTTCAGTTCTTC
TRBD1,TRBV2,.,TRBJ1-1,CASNAGGRYTEAFF,TGTGCCAGCAATGCAGGGGGCAGATACACTGAAGCTTTCTTT
.,TRBV7-9,.,TRBJ2-7,CASSYGSYEQYF,TGTGCCAGCAGCTACGGTTCCTACGAGCAGTACTTC
.,TRBV10-2,.,TRBJ2-7,CASSESGGSHEQYF,TGCGCCAGCAGTGAGTCCGGAGGGAGCCACGAGCAGTACTTC
.,TRBV2,.,TRBJ1-1,CASSGLRTKLEAFF,TGTGCCAGCAGTGGATTACGGACAAAGCTTGAAGCTTTCTTT
.,TRBV5-5,.,TRBJ1-2,CASSLVSNGYTF,TGTGCCAGCAGCTTGGTTTCCAATGGCTACACCTTC
.,TRBV6-5,.,TRBJ1-1,CASSNKNTEAFF,TGTGCCAGCAGTAACAAGAACACTGAAGCTTTCTTT